The 28 T cell receptor beta chains below come from one sample, sequenced in a study of shared clonotypes between healthy human individuals. Generated by immunoSEQ multiplex PCR, the TCRdb table keeps only in-frame clones and is missing some. The table shows around 2.5 million clones, with 93% occurring only once. The sequenced sample consisted of naive CD4+ T cells from PBMCs. This sample's subset: CD45RA+ positively selected. The receptors here all came from a man aged 18 to 29 in good health. Some clones in this sample may be carry-over from other donors' samples.

This clone was recorded a few times. The chain carries TRBV27 and TRBJ1-1; 8 positions agree with TRBD1. CDR3 length: 17 residues. Trimming removed 5 bases from V and 0 bases from J; junction bases left unmatched: 11. Per germline, CDR1 MNHEY and CDR2 SMNVEV (reference sequence). DNA of the CDR3: TGTGCCAGCAGTCCCCGGGGACAGGTTGGGTTGAACACTGAAGCTTTCTTT. Amino acids: CASSPRGQVGLNTEAFF.

The V gene is TRBV5-6, the J gene TRBJ2-2; 9 nucleotides align to TRBD2. The V and J ends lost 2 bases and 4 bases, in that order; junction bases with no gene match: 6. Germline V gives CDR1 SGHDT, CDR2 YYEEEE. The CDR3 loop spans 16 amino acids. CDR3: CASSFTAGGPTGELFF. DNA of the CDR3: TGTGCCAGCAGCTTTACAGCGGGAGGCCCCACCGGGGAGCTGTTTTTT. Complete variable domain (other parts from reference TRBV5-6 and TRBJ2-2): DAGVTQSPTHLIKTRGQQVTLRCSPKSGHDTVSWYQQALGQGPQFIFQYYEEEERQRGNFPDRFSGHQFPNYSSELNVNALLLGDSALYLCASSFTAGGPTGELFFGEGSRLTVL.

V usage is TRBV6-6 and J usage is TRBJ2-1, with 9 bases lining up with TRBD2. The CDR3 totals 15 residues. Germline V CDR1 and CDR2: MNHNY, SVGAGI (reference sequence). Trimming at V came to 2 bases and at J to 7 bases, leaving 6 bases not matched to a gene. As DNA, the CDR3 is TGTGCCAGCAGTTACGCGGGAGGGCCGGGTAATGAGCAGTTCTTC. Protein product: CASSYAGGPGNEQFF.

This sequence joins TRBV27 and TRBJ2-3; D is unclear. Germline V lookup: CDR1 MNHEY, CDR2 SMNVEV (reference sequence). V was pared by 6 bases and J by 2 bases, with 12 bases between. The CDR3 runs 14 residues. CDR3 region: CASSQGRFTDTQYF. CDR3 coding DNA: TGTGCCAGCAGCCAAGGACGGTTCACAGATACGCAGTATTTT.

The genes are TRBV9 and TRBJ1-1, with 8 bases fitting TRBD1. From germline, CDR1 is SGDLS and CDR2 YYNGEE. Trimming cost V 2 bases and J 5 bases; bases outside gene matches: 8. The CDR3 totals 15 residues. The CDR3 DNA reads as TGTGCCAGCAGCGTTGGACAGGGCGGAAGAACTGAAGCTTTCTTT. Its translation is CASSVGQGGRTEAFF.

The genes are TRBV15 and TRBJ2-7, with 9 nucleotides matching TRBD1. From germline, CDR1 is LNHNV and CDR2 YYDKDF (reference sequence). This CDR3 is built from 13 residues. After removal of 6 bases from V and 12 bases from J, the junction contained 12 bases not matched to a gene. The chain's CDR3 is CATSLGQGNGRYF. As DNA, the CDR3 is TGTGCCACCAGTTTGGGACAGGGTAATGGTCGGTACTTC.

The gene calls are TRBV11-2 and TRBJ1-3, with 9 bases aligning to TRBD1. J lost 5 bases, V lost 6 bases, and 11 bases had no gene match. The CDR3 has 16 residues. CDR1 and CDR2 from the germline V gene are SGHAT and FQNNGV. CDR3 sequence: CASSLIQQGARNTIYF. The CDR3 DNA is TGTGCCAGCAGTCTCATACAACAGGGGGCACGAAACACCATATATTTT.

The chain recombines TRBV7-2 with TRBJ2-1; tentatively, D is TRBD1 or TRBD2 (5 bases each). The CDR3 covers 15 residues. Germline V gives CDR1 SGHTA, CDR2 FQGNSA. V was trimmed by 0 bases and J by 4 bases, leaving 10 bases between them. The CDR3 DNA reads TGTGCCAGCAGCTTAGCGCTTGAGGGGTACAATGAGCAGTTCTTC. Translated, it gives CASSLALEGYNEQFF.

V usage is TRBV11-2 and J usage is TRBJ1-1, with D hard to call. The ends were cut back, 1 base at V and 3 bases at J, with 9 bases in the middle. The length of the CDR3 is 14 residues. Germline lookup yields CDR1 SGHAT and CDR2 FQNNGV. CDR3 protein: CASSLVNKDTEAFF. For the CDR3, the DNA is TGTGCCAGCAGCTTAGTCAATAAGGACACTGAAGCTTTCTTT.

The V gene is TRBV4-1, the J gene TRBJ2-3; 7 bases line up with TRBD1. J gave up 6 bases and V 3 bases, and 3 bases lay outside the gene matches. Germline V gene sequence: CDR1 MGHRA, CDR2 YSYEKL. The CDR3 consists of 13 residues. CDR3 loop: CASSHVGQDTQYF. Here the CDR3 DNA reads TGCGCCAGCAGCCACGTGGGACAGGATACGCAGTATTTT.

The chain is built from TRBV27 and TRBJ2-7; no reliable D call. Germline assignment: CDR1 MNHEY and CDR2 SMNVEV (reference sequence). Trimming took 1 base from V and 1 from J, leaving 8 bases between them. CDR3 length: 14 amino acids. CDR3 loop: CASSLLPESYEQYF. For the CDR3, the DNA is TGTGCCAGCAGTTTATTGCCGGAGTCCTACGAGCAGTACTTC.

The chain carries TRBV11-3 and TRBJ2-1; 8 bases match TRBD2. This CDR3 comprises 15 residues. CDR1 and CDR2 from the germline V gene are SGHNT and YENEEA. The V segment lost 5 bases and the J segment 2 bases; nucleotides outside the gene matches: 5. CDR3 DNA sequence: TGTGCCAGCAGCCCGACGGGGGGGACCTACAATGAGCAGTTCTTC. This encodes CASSPTGGTYNEQFF.

Worth noting for this clone: In the same sample, other DNA sequences code for this CDR3. The rearrangement links TRBV7-8 to TRBJ2-5, with 11 positions matching TRBD2. This CDR3 spans 14 amino acids. The V segment lost 5 bases and the J segment 4 bases; nucleotides outside the gene matches: 3. Germline V gene data show CDR1 as SGHVS and CDR2 as FQNEAQ. DNA of the CDR3: TGTGCCAGCAGCCTCGGACTAGCGGGAGAGACCCAGTACTTC. Protein product: CASSLGLAGETQYF.

The chain employs TRBV30 and TRBJ2-1; D not certain. Looked up from germline, CDR1 is GTSNPN and CDR2 is SVGIG (reference sequence). V lost 3 bases and J 2 bases, leaving 14 bases between the germline ends. The CDR3 loop spans 15 amino acids. For the CDR3, the DNA is TGTGCCTGGAGCCGGGCCATCCTAACCTACAATGAGCAGTTCTTC. Residues: CAWSRAILTYNEQFF.

This clone was detected only a few times. The genes are TRBV30 and TRBJ1-1; D unclear. CDR1 and CDR2 from the germline V gene are GTSNPN and SVGIG (reference sequence). The CDR3 covers 13 residues. Trimming pared 4 bases from V and 5 bases from J, leaving 14 bases between. This CDR3 is CAWIRPSRTEAFF. The CDR3 DNA reads TGTGCCTGGATCCGACCGTCCCGAACTGAAGCTTTCTTT.

The chain combines TRBV5-4 with TRBJ2-3; 8 bases line up with TRBD1. The CDR3 is 16 residues long. Germline V CDR1 and CDR2: SGHNT, YYREEE (reference sequence). Germline trimming cut 3 bases from V and 2 bases from J; bases unmatched to any gene: 8. CDR3 DNA: TGTGCCAGCAGCTCCGGACAGGGCGGATACACAGATACGCAGTATTTT. It codes for CASSSGQGGYTDTQYF.

V usage is TRBV11-2 and J usage is TRBJ2-1; TRBD2 matches at 10 bases. This CDR3 region has 15 residues. After removal of 5 bases from V and 9 bases from J, the junction contained 10 bases not matched to a gene. CDR1 and CDR2 (germline): SGHAT, FQNNGV. The CDR3 sequence: CASSRTSGVQSEQFF. DNA for the CDR3: TGTGCCAGCAGCCGAACTAGCGGGGTGCAGAGTGAGCAGTTCTTC.

This sequence joins TRBV11-2 and TRBJ2-5, with D possibly being TRBD2 (5 bases). The germline V gene encodes CDR1 SGHAT and CDR2 FQNNGV. The CDR3 spans 16 residues. V was pared by 5 bases and J by 0 bases, with 16 bases between. CDR3 in DNA: TGTGCCAGCAGCCCCGGACTTGGGGAGTACCAAGAGACCCAGTACTTC. Translation gives CASSPGLGEYQETQYF.

Comment on this clone: Other DNA sequences in this specimen translate into the identical CDR3. The chain is built from TRBV2 and TRBJ2-7; 8 positions match TRBD1. CDR3 length: 14 amino acids. Germline assignment: CDR1 SNHLY and CDR2 FYNNEI. V lost 3 bases and J lost 2; bases outside the gene matches: 3. The CDR3 here is CASSDQGATYEQYF. DNA for the CDR3: TGTGCCAGCAGTGATCAGGGGGCCACCTACGAGCAGTACTTC.

Comments on this clone: Its ends do not fully match the called genes, so a read error is possible. The chain has TRBV5-1 and TRBJ1-5; no firm D call. The V gene's germline CDR1 is SGHRS and CDR2 YFSETQ. The CDR3 loop spans 15 amino acids. CDR3 protein: CASSRDISSNQLQHF. CDR3 sequence (DNA): TGCGCCAGCAGCCGGGATATCTCTAGCAATCAGCTCCAGCATTTT.

CDR3 loop: CASSLYGTVNTEAFF. CDR3 nucleotide sequence: TGTGCCAGCAGTTTATATGGGACAGTTAACACTGAAGCTTTCTTT. The chain combines TRBV28 with TRBJ1-1; 7 nucleotides align to TRBD1. V shed 1 base and J 2 bases; nucleotides not matched to a gene: 4. The CDR3 spans 15 residues. Germline values: CDR1 MDHEN, CDR2 SYDVKM.

The chain employs TRBV4-3 and TRBJ2-4; 7 bases are shared with TRBD1. V lost 3 bases, J lost 5 bases, and 7 bases stayed unmatched. Germline V gene sequence: CDR1 LGHNA, CDR2 YSLEER. The CDR3 runs 15 residues. The CDR3 nucleotides are TGCGCCAGCAGCCAGCAAGAGGGGGCGCAAAACATTCAGTACTTC. Its translation: CASSQQEGAQNIQYF.

J is TRBJ2-1 and V is TRBV18, with TRBD1 identical over 7 bases. Losses at the gene ends were 1 base for V and 7 bases for J; bases not matched to a gene: 4. The CDR3 is 14 residues long. Germline V gene data show CDR1 as KGHSH and CDR2 as LQKENI. In nucleotides, the CDR3 is TGTGCCAGCTCACCACAAAGGGGACAGAATGAGCAGTTCTTC. Translation: CASSPQRGQNEQFF.

The chain employs TRBV29-1 and TRBJ2-1; 9 bases are shared with TRBD2. The CDR3 consists of 18 residues. Trimming removed 2 bases from V and 2 bases from J; junction bases left unmatched: 13. CDR1 and CDR2 from the germline V gene are SQVTM and ANQGSEA. The CDR3 DNA is TGCAGCGTTGAATGGTCTGGGGACAGCGGGAGGCCCTACAATGAGCAGTTCTTC. This sequence encodes CSVEWSGDSGRPYNEQFF.

This chain links TRBV29-1 with TRBJ2-7, with no clear D. In germline, CDR1 is SQVTM, CDR2 ANQGSEA. V lost 3 bases and J lost 3, with 9 bases in between. The CDR3 sequence is 12 residues long. Written as DNA, the CDR3 is TGCAGCGTTGAGTCGCCAGGCTACGAGCAGTACTTC. Its translation is CSVESPGYEQYF.

The rearrangement joins TRBV18 to TRBJ2-1; TRBD2 agrees at 13 bases. CDR3 length: 16 residues. J was trimmed by 11 bases and V by 0 bases; bases with no gene match: 7. Germline V gives CDR1 KGHSH, CDR2 LQKENI. CDR3: CASSPPSGLAGNKQFF. CDR3 in DNA: TGTGCCAGCTCACCACCGTCGGGACTAGCGGGAAATAAGCAGTTCTTC.

This clone has only a few counts. In nucleotides, the CDR3 is TGCGCCAGCAGGACAGGGACGATGAACACTGAAGCTTTCTTT. Encoded protein: CASRTGTMNTEAFF. The rearrangement joins TRBV4-1 to TRBJ1-1, with 7 bases matching TRBD1. V shed 6 bases, J shed 0 bases, and the junction held 4 bases outside the gene matches. Germline V lookup: CDR1 MGHRA, CDR2 YSYEKL. CDR3 length: 14 residues.

The V gene is TRBV28, the J gene TRBJ2-3, with 8 bases matching TRBD2. The CDR3 is made up of 16 amino acids. V lost 5 bases to trimming and J lost 1 base; unmatched junction nucleotides: 8. The germline gives CDR1 MDHEN, CDR2 SYDVKM. In nucleotides, the CDR3 is TGTGCCAGCAGTACAATGACGGGAGGGGGCACAGATACGCAGTATTTT. This sequence encodes CASSTMTGGGTDTQYF.